The clone carrying this TCR beta chain was counted a few times. No antigen is known for it. One junction end disagrees with the germline gene, perhaps due to a read error. This entry comes from a study of blood T cells in healthy people across ages. This CDR3 is 17 amino acids long. Germline V CDR1 and CDR2: SEHNR, FQNEAQ (reference sequence). The authors ran a second PCR of about 6 to 11 cycles using a sample-barcoded 5' primer and a J-beta primer mix. MiXCR was run by TCRdb on the 5' RACE reads, yielding one entry per CDR3 protein. The sample lists approximately 1,700,000 distinct CDR3 sequences; approximately 40% were seen once. Study outcomes and limitations: Not knowing donor CMV status may have confounded expanded clonotype changes.

Sequencing used blood. V is TRBV7-9 and J is TRBJ2-5; the match to TRBD1 covers 8 bases. The TCR was taken from a human donor in good health. CDR3 DNA: TGTGCCAACAGCTCCCGGACAGGGCGGGGTGGACAAGAGACCCAGTACTTC. This translates into CANSSRTGRGGQETQYF.